This T cell receptor (beta chain) emerged from a study of shared clonotypes between healthy human individuals. Study information: Researchers assigned three CD4 naive, three CD4 memory, two CD8 naive and one CD8 memory plate to each donor.

Researchers divided each subset's genomic DNA evenly across several immunoSEQ plates. Profiling relied on immunoSEQ multiplex PCR, and the TCRdb table lists in-frame clones only, not all of them. Of about 2.4 million clones in the sample, more than 85% were seen once. Trimming removed 4 bases from V and 4 bases from J; junction bases left unmatched: 13. The CDR3 totals 16 residues. Germline V gene sequence: CDR1 LNHNV, CDR2 YYDKDF (reference sequence). The V and J genes are TRBV15 and TRBJ2-7; 7 positions match TRBD2. Sequenced: naive CD4+ T cells from PBMCs. Sample subset: CD45RA+ positively selected. The clonotype was recovered from a man between 18 and 35 years old in good health. Some clones in this sample may be carry-over from other donors' samples. In DNA form, the CDR3 reads TGTGCCACCAGCATACCCCGGGCTAGCGGAACTTACGAGCAGTACTTC. This encodes CATSIPRASGTYEQYF.